The next 22 T cell receptor beta chains were all read from a single sample in a study of blood T cells in healthy people across ages. The use of a sample-barcoded 5' primer and a J-beta primer mix characterized a second PCR of roughly 7 to 11 cycles. TCRdb reprocessed the 5' RACE reads via MiXCR and lists one record per CDR3 protein. Here the sample spans some 1,000,000 distinct CDR3 sequences, about 23% being singletons. These same data were also listed under a study on T cells of mothers and their children.

The sample taken for sequencing was blood. Receptor source: a girl aged 2-10 years in good health.

This clonotype was seen more than once but under ten times. The junction departs from the called germline gene at one end, perhaps through a read error. The CDR3 is CASKVGNEQHF. The CDR3, as DNA: TGTGCCAGCAAAGTAGGAAACGAGCAGCACTTC. The genes are TRBV28 and TRBJ2-5; D is unclear. The CDR3 consists of 11 residues. Germline lookup yields CDR1 MDHEN and CDR2 SYDVKM.

This clonotype has a handful of counts. The gene calls are TRBV27 and TRBJ2-5; no clear D gene. Germline values: CDR1 MNHEY, CDR2 SMNVEV (reference sequence). V gave up 2 bases and J gave up 1 base, with 11 bases separating them. This CDR3 is 15 amino acids long. CDR3 sequence reads: CASSLRRPSQETQYF. The CDR3 nucleotides are TGTGCCAGCAGTTTACGGCGGCCATCCCAAGAGACCCAGTACTTC.

This sequence joins TRBV29-1 and TRBJ2-3, with 9 bases lining up with TRBD2. The germline CDR1 and CDR2 sequences are SQVTM and ANQGSEA. With V trimmed by 4 bases and J by 4 bases, 12 bases remained unmatched. This CDR3 region has 16 residues. The CDR3 DNA is TGCAGCGTTGTTCGAGCGGGGGGTCCAAAACCAGATACGCAGTATTTT. This translates into CSVVRAGGPKPDTQYF.

This clonotype has just a few counts. The genes are TRBV7-9 and TRBJ2-7; the D gene could be TRBD1 or TRBD2 (6 bases each). The DNA end is a closer match to TRBJ2-1, so the J assignment may be wrong. Germline CDR1 and CDR2: SEHNR and FQNEAQ (reference sequence). The CDR3 has 17 residues. The CDR3 loop reads CASSSIWGDRGGGEQFF. The DNA for the CDR3 is TGTGCCAGCAGCTCCATCTGGGGCGATAGAGGGGGAGGCGAGCAGTTCTTC.

This clonotype was counted only a few times. This chain connects TRBV4-1 to TRBJ1-2; 12 bases are shared with TRBD1. This CDR3 is 13 amino acids long. Trimming at V came to 6 bases and at J to 6 bases, leaving 2 bases not matched to a gene. Per germline, CDR1 MGHRA and CDR2 YSYEKL. In DNA, the CDR3 is TGCGCCAGCAGGGGACAGGGGGCACATGGCTACACCTTC. This codes for CASRGQGAHGYTF.

The chain recombines TRBV12-3 or TRBV12-4 with TRBJ1-1; D is ambiguous. The CDR3 is made up of 14 amino acids. The V gene lost 7 bases and the J gene lost 5 bases, with 17 bases spanning the gap. The CDR3 sequence: CASTPGHFVTEAFF. For the CDR3, the DNA is TGTGCCAGCACCCCTGGGCATTTTGTAACTGAAGCTTTCTTT.

This clonotype was counted only a few times. The chain uses TRBV7-9 and TRBJ2-4; 12 bases fit TRBD2. Germline trimming cut 5 bases from V and 8 bases from J; bases unmatched to any gene: 13. The CDR3 consists of 17 residues. Germline V gene sequence: CDR1 SEHNR, CDR2 FQNEAQ (reference sequence). The CDR3 coding sequence is TGTGCCAGCAGCCATAGCGCTAGCGGGGGGGCCTTCGACATTCAGTACTTC. This gives the protein CASSHSASGGAFDIQYF.

This clonotype has at least ten counts. The V gene is TRBV7-3, the J gene TRBJ2-1, with 8 bases lining up with TRBD2. Germline assignment: CDR1 SGHTA and CDR2 FQGTGA. Unmatched junction bases numbered 5, after V lost 5 bases and J lost 5 bases. This CDR3 region has 14 residues. The CDR3 DNA follows: TGTGCCAGCAGCCGGGGGGGTACGAACAATGAGCAGTTCTTC. Protein: CASSRGGTNNEQFF.

This clonotype was seen a few times. V gene TRBV5-6 combines with J gene TRBJ2-1, with 10 bases that match TRBD2. Germline V gene lookup returns CDR1 SGHDT and CDR2 YYEEEE. The CDR3 loop spans 17 amino acids. After removal of 2 bases from V and 4 bases from J, the junction contained 9 bases not matched to a gene. The CDR3 nucleotides read TGTGCCAGCAGCTTAACTCCTAGCGGGAGCTGGTACAATGAGCAGTTCTTC. Translation: CASSLTPSGSWYNEQFF.

This clonotype has only a few counts. The chain uses TRBV4-1 and TRBJ2-6, with D unclear. The CDR3 loop spans 18 amino acids. Germline-derived CDR1 and CDR2 are MGHRA and YSYEKL. V was clipped by 1 base and J by 0 bases, with 13 bases between them. The CDR3 here is CASSQGQNGYSGANVLTF. CDR3 sequence (DNA): TGCGCCAGCAGCCAAGGGCAAAACGGGTACTCTGGGGCCAACGTCCTGACTTTC.

The table lists this clonotype with a few counts. The V gene is TRBV20-1, the J gene TRBJ2-3; the D gene is possibly TRBD2 (6 bases). In germline, CDR1 is DFQATT, CDR2 SNEGSKA (reference sequence). Trimming stripped 1 base from V and 2 bases from J, with 13 bases between. CDR3 length equals 15 residues. The CDR3 coding sequence is TGCAGTGCTAGAGGGCAAGGAGGGCACACAGATACGCAGTATTTT. It yields the protein CSARGQGGHTDTQYF.

This clonotype was recorded a few times. The V gene is TRBV5-1, the J gene TRBJ2-7; D is unclear. V was trimmed by 1 base and J by 2 bases, leaving 10 bases between them. Per germline, CDR1 SGHRS and CDR2 YFSETQ. The CDR3 runs 14 residues. CDR3 residues: CASSLLNSPYEQYF. The CDR3 nucleotides are TGCGCCAGCAGCTTGTTGAACTCCCCCTACGAGCAGTACTTC.

About this clonotype: An end of the junction differs from the germline gene, which may be a read error. The J gene is TRBJ2-5, the V gene TRBV25-1; 9 nucleotides match TRBD1. The J call could be wrong; TRBJ2-7 is a better fit for the DNA end. Germline loops: CDR1 MGHDK, CDR2 SYGVNS. CDR3 length equals 14 residues. The CDR3 DNA follows: TGTACCAGCAGTCCAAACCGGGACAGGGCCGAGCAGTACTTC. Amino acid sequence: CTSSPNRDRAEQYF.

The table lists this clonotype with a few counts. The rearrangement links TRBV28 to TRBJ2-7; TRBD2 is a possible D gene (6 bases). Germline CDR1 and CDR2: MDHEN and SYDVKM. This CDR3 contains 13 residues. The V and J ends lost 6 bases and 2 bases respectively, with 11 bases between them. In DNA form, the CDR3 reads TGTGCCAGCAGCCGGGAGAGACCCTACGAGCAGTACTTC. This encodes CASSRERPYEQYF.

J is TRBJ2-2 and V is TRBV7-2; TRBD2 aligns across 7 bases. Trimming at V came to 3 bases and at J to 5 bases, leaving 3 bases not matched to a gene. The length of the CDR3 is 14 residues. Germline loops: CDR1 SGHTA, CDR2 FQGNSA. The CDR3 sequence: CASSFSGLTGELFF. CDR3 DNA: TGTGCCAGCAGCTTTAGCGGGTTGACCGGGGAGCTGTTTTTT. Combining the CDR3 with reference TRBV7-2 and TRBJ2-2 gives the whole variable domain GAGVSQSPSNKVTEKGKDVELRCDPISGHTALYWYRQSLGQGLEFLIYFQGNSAPDKSGLPSDRFSAERTGGSVSTLTIQRTQQEDSAVYLCASSFSGLTGELFFGEGSRLTVL.

This clonotype was detected once. The CDR3 nucleotides read TGCAGTGCTCCGTCCTTTTACAATGAGCAGTTCTTC. It is translated as CSAPSFYNEQFF. The V gene is TRBV20-1, the J gene TRBJ2-1; D not certain. The CDR3 consists of 12 residues. Trimming left V 5 bases short and J 4 bases short, with 9 bases between. Germline V gene sequence: CDR1 DFQATT, CDR2 SNEGSKA (reference sequence).

This chain joins TRBV27 and TRBJ2-3; TRBD2 is a possible D gene (8 bases). This CDR3 has 17 amino acids. Germline-derived CDR1 and CDR2 are MNHEY and SMNVEV (reference sequence). V was pared by 10 bases and J by 5 bases, with 28 bases between. The CDR3 sequence: CAIGTEVDGRAVDTQYF. The CDR3 nucleotides are TGTGCCATCGGGACAGAGGTAGACGGGAGGGCCGTAGATACGCAGTATTTT.

The table lists this clonotype with a few counts. The chain links TRBV6-5 to TRBJ2-2; D call uncertain. This CDR3 spans 12 amino acids. CDR1 and CDR2 (germline): MNHEY, SVGAGI. Deletions cut 7 bases from V and 6 bases from J, with 9 bases between. For the CDR3, the DNA is TGTGCCAGCACTAATCTCCCCGGGGAGCTGTTTTTT. Protein product: CASTNLPGELFF.

The CDR3 DNA is TGTGCCAGTAGTCCTACAATCCAGACAGGAAAGTACGAGCAGTACTTC. Its translation is CASSPTIQTGKYEQYF. The chain recombines TRBV19 with TRBJ2-7, with D perhaps TRBD1 (6 bases). Germline loops: CDR1 LNHDA, CDR2 SQIVND (reference sequence). V lost 5 bases to trimming and J lost 4 bases, with 21 bases between them. This CDR3 has 16 amino acids.

This chain uses TRBV6-5 with TRBJ1-2, with D hard to call. Trimming pared 2 bases from V and 8 bases from J, leaving 9 bases between. The germline V gene has CDR1 MNHEY and CDR2 SVGAGI. The CDR3 sequence is 12 residues long. The CDR3 sequence is CASSYGGNGYTF. CDR3 nucleotide sequence: TGTGCCAGCAGTTACGGAGGGAACGGCTACACCTTC.

This chain connects TRBV12-5 to TRBJ2-5; D perhaps matches TRBD2 (6 bases). The CDR3 runs 12 residues. Deletions cut 7 bases from V and 2 bases from J, with 8 bases between. From germline, CDR1 is LGHNT and CDR2 FRNRAP. DNA for the CDR3: TGTGCTAGTGTCGGGGGACAAGAGACCCAGTACTTC. Its protein is CASVGGQETQYF.

This chain uses TRBV7-9 with TRBJ2-2; D gene ambiguous. The germline V gene has CDR1 SEHNR and CDR2 FQNEAQ (reference sequence). V lost 5 bases, J lost 1 base, and 8 bases lay in between. This CDR3 region has 14 residues. CDR3 protein: CASSGRWNTGELFF. For the CDR3, the DNA is TGTGCCAGCAGCGGACGTTGGAACACCGGGGAGCTGTTTTTT. The entire variable domain, with the rest obtained from reference TRBV7-9 and TRBJ2-2, is as follows: DTGVSQNPRHKITKRGQNVTFRCDPISEHNRLYWYRQTLGQGPEFLTYFQNEAQLEKSRLLSDRFSAERPKGSFSTLEIQRTEQGDSAMYLCASSGRWNTGELFFGEGSRLTVL.